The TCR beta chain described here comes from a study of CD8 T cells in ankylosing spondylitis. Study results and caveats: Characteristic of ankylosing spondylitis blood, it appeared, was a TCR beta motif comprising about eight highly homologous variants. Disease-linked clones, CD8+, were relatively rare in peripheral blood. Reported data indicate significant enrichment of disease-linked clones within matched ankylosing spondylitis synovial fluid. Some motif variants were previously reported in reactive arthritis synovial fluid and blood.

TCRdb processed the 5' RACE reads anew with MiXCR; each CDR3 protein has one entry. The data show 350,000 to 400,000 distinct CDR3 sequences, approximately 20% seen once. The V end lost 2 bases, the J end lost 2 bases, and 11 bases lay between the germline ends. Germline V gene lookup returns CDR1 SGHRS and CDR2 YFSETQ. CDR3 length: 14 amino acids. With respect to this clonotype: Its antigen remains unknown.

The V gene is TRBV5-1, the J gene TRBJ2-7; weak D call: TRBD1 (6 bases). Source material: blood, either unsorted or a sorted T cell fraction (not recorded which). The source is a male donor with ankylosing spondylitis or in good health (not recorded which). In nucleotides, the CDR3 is TGCGCCAGCAGCTTAGCTTGGGACACCTACGAGCAGTACTTC. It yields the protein CASSLAWDTYEQYF.